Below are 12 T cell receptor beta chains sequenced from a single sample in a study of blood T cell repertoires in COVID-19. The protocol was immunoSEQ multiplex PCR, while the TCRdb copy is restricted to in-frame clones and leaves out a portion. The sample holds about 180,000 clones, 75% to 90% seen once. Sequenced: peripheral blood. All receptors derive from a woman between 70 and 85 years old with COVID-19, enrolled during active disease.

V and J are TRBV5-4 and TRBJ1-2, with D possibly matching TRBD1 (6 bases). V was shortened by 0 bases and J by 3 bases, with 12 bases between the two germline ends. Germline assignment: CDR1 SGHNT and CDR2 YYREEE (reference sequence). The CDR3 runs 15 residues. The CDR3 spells CASSLEGVRDYGYTF. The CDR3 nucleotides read TGTGCCAGCAGCTTGGAGGGGGTGCGTGACTATGGCTACACCTTC. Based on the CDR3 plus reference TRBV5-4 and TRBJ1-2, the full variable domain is ETGVTQSPTHLIKTRGQQVTLRCSSQSGHNTVSWYQQALGQGPQFIFQYYREEENGRGNFPPRFSGLQFPNYSSELNVNALELDDSALYLCASSLEGVRDYGYTFGSGTRLTVV.

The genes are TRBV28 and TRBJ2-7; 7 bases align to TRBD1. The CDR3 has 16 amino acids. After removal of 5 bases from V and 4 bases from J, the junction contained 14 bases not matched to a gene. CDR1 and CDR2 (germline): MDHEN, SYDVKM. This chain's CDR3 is CASSRVTGFAAYEQYF. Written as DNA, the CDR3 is TGTGCCAGCAGTCGTGTGACAGGGTTTGCGGCTTACGAGCAGTACTTC.

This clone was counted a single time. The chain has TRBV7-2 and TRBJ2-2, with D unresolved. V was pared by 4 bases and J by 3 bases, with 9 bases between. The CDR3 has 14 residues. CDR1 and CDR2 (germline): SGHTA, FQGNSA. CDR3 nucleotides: TGTGCCAGCAGCTCGCCGAGCTACACCGGGGAGCTGTTTTTT. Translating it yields CASSSPSYTGELFF. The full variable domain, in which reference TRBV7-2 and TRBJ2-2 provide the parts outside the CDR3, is GAGVSQSPSNKVTEKGKDVELRCDPISGHTALYWYRQSLGQGLEFLIYFQGNSAPDKSGLPSDRFSAERTGGSVSTLTIQRTQQEDSAVYLCASSSPSYTGELFFGEGSRLTVL.

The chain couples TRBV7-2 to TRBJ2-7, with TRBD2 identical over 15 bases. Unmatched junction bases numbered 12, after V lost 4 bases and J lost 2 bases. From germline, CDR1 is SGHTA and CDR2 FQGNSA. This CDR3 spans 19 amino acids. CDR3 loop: CASSWTGGLAGGPPYEQYF. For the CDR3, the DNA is TGTGCCAGCAGCTGGACAGGAGGACTAGCGGGAGGGCCTCCCTACGAGCAGTACTTC. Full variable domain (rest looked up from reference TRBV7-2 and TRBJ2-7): GAGVSQSPSNKVTEKGKDVELRCDPISGHTALYWYRQSLGQGLEFLIYFQGNSAPDKSGLPSDRFSAERTGGSVSTLTIQRTQQEDSAVYLCASSWTGGLAGGPPYEQYFGPGTRLTVT.

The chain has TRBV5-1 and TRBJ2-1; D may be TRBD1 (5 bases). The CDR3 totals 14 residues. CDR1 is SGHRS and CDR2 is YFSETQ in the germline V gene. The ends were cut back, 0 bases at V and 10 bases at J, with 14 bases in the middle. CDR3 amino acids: CASSLDSGPGEQFF. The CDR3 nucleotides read TGCGCCAGCAGCTTGGATTCAGGTCCAGGGGAGCAGTTCTTC.

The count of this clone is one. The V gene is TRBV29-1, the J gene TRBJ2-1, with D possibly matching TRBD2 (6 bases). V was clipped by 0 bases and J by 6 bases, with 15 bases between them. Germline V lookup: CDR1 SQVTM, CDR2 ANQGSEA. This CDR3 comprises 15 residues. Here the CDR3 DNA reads TGCAGCGTTGAAGATGGGCGGGATTTGCGCAATGAGCAGTTCTTC. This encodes CSVEDGRDLRNEQFF.

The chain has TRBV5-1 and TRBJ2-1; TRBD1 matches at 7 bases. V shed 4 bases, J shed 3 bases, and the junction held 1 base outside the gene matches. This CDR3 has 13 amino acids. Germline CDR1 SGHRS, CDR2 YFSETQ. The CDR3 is CASSAGGYNEQFF. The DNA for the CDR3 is TGCGCCAGCAGCGCAGGGGGCTACAATGAGCAGTTCTTC. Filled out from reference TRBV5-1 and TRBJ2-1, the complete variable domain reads KAGVTQTPRYLIKTRGQQVTLSCSPISGHRSVSWYQQTPGQGLQFLFEYFSETQRNKGNFPGRFSGRQFSNSRSEMNVSTLELGDSALYLCASSAGGYNEQFFGPGTRLTVL.

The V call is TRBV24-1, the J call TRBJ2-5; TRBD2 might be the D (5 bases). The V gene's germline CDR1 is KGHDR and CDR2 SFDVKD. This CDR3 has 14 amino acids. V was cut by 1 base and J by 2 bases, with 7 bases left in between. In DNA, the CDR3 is TGTGCCACCAGTGATTTTTCGGGACAAGAGACCCAGTACTTC. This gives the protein CATSDFSGQETQYF.

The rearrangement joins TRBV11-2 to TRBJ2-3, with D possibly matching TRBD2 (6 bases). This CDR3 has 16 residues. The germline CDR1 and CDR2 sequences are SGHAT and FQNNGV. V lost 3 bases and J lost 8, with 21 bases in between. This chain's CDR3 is CASSFSIGRPLATQYF. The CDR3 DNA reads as TGTGCCAGCAGCTTCTCTATCGGGAGACCTCTCGCTACGCAGTATTTT.

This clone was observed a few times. CDR3 bases: TGTGCCAGCAGCTTCGGACAGGCAGACACCGGGGAGCTGTTTTTT. The encoded protein is CASSFGQADTGELFF. The V call is TRBV7-2, the J call TRBJ2-2; 7 nucleotides match TRBD1. CDR3 size: 15 residues. Germline CDR1 is SGHTA and CDR2 is FQGNSA. V was clipped by 3 bases and J by 3 bases; unmatched bases: 4.

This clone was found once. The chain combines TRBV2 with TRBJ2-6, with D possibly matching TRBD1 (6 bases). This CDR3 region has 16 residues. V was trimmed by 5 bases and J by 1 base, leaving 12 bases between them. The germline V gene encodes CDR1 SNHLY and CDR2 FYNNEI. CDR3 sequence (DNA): TGTGCCAGCAGTACCGAGACAGGATCTGGGGCCAACGTCCTGACTTTC. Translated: CASSTETGSGANVLTF.

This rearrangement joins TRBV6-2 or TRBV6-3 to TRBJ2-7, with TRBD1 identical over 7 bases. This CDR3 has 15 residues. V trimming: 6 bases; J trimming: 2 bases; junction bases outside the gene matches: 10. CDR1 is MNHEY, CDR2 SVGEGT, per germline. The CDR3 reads CASSEGDRPTYEQYF. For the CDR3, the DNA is TGTGCCAGCAGCGAAGGGGACAGACCAACCTACGAGCAGTACTTC.